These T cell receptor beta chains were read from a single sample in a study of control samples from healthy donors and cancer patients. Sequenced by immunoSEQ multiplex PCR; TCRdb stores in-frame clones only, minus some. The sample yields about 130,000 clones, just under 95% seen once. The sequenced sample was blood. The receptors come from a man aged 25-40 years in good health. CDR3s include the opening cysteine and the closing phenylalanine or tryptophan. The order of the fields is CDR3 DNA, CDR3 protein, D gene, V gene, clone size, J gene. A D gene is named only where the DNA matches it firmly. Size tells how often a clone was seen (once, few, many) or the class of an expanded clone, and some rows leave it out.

TGTGCCAGTAGTAAGGGCGGTAGCTCCTACAATGAGCAGTTCTTC	CASSKGGSSYNEQFF	.	TRBV19	once	TRBJ2-1
TGTGCCAGCAGTTACTCCTGGGGGGGGACTGAAGCTTTCTTT	CASSYSWGGTEAFF	.	TRBV6-5	.	TRBJ1-1
TGTGCCAGCTCACGAGACAGGGTTAATTCACCCCTCCACTTT	CASSRDRVNSPLHF	TRBD1	TRBV18	.	TRBJ1-6
TGTGCCAGCAGTACAACACAGTTTACTGAAGCTTTCTTT	CASSTTQFTEAFF	.	TRBV6-2/TRBV6-3	.	TRBJ1-1
TGTGCCACCAGCAGAGATAGGAGGGACACTGAAGCTTTCTTT	CATSRDRRDTEAFF	.	TRBV15	.	TRBJ1-1
TGTGCCAGCAGCGTGACGGGACAGCTAAACACTGAAGCTTTCTTT	CASSVTGQLNTEAFF	TRBD1	TRBV9	.	TRBJ1-1
TGCAGTGCCCCGGGTTGGGACAGTCTCCACTTT	CSAPGWDSLHF	TRBD1	TRBV20-1	.	TRBJ1-6
TGTGCCAGCGGGACTAACACCGGGGAGCTGTTTTTT	CASGTNTGELFF	.	TRBV6-5	.	TRBJ2-2
TGTGCCAGTAGCCCCACATCGGGGGACTATGGCTACACCTTC	CASSPTSGDYGYTF	.	TRBV19	.	TRBJ1-2
TGTGCCAGCAGCCTGGGTCCGGCCTTCGAGCAGTACTTC	CASSLGPAFEQYF	.	TRBV7-3	.	TRBJ2-7
TGTGCCTGGACCCTTGTACCAATCCGGGACAGGGAAGGGTACGAGCAGTACTTC	CAWTLVPIRDREGYEQYF	TRBD1	TRBV30	.	TRBJ2-7
TGTGCCAGCAGTGGGACTAGCGGGGGACAAGAGACCCAGTACTTC	CASSGTSGGQETQYF	TRBD2	TRBV25-1	.	TRBJ2-5
TGTGCCAGCAGTTCCGTAGGACAAGTCTACGAGCAGTACTTC	CASSSVGQVYEQYF	.	TRBV28	.	TRBJ2-7
TGCGCCAGCAGGGATCGGACGGAGAACACTGAAGCTTTCTTT	CASRDRTENTEAFF	.	TRBV5-1	.	TRBJ1-1
TGCAGTGCTATGGGACATCGCGAGCAGTACTTC	CSAMGHREQYF	.	TRBV20-1	.	TRBJ2-7
TGCGCCAGCAGTGCAGGGGAGTTAGGCTACACCTTC	CASSAGELGYTF	.	TRBV10-2	.	TRBJ1-2
TGTGCCAGCAGCTTGCAGGAGACCCAGTACTTC	CASSLQETQYF	.	TRBV5-4	.	TRBJ2-5
TGTGCCAGCTCACGGTCCACCACAACTAATGAAAAACTGTTTTTT	CASSRSTTTNEKLFF	.	TRBV18	.	TRBJ1-4
TGTGCCAGCAGCTTAGGCACAATCTGGGGCAATGGCTACACCTTC	CASSLGTIWGNGYTF	.	TRBV7-8	.	TRBJ1-2
TGCGCCAGCAGCCAAGGAGGGGGCAGCGGAGCTTTCTTT	CASSQGGGSGAFF	TRBD1	TRBV4-1	.	TRBJ1-1
TGTGCCAGCAGTTACTCGACGACTAGCGGAGGCTCCTACGAGCAGTACTTC	CASSYSTTSGGSYEQYF	TRBD2	TRBV6-2/TRBV6-3	.	TRBJ2-7
TGTGCCAGCACCCAAGCCGGGGAGCTGTTTTTT	CASTQAGELFF	.	TRBV6-5	.	TRBJ2-2